The 5 T cell receptor beta chains given below trace back to one sample, sequenced in a study of early T cells in non-severe SARS-CoV-2 infection. MiXCR, applied by TCRdb to the 5' RACE reads, yields one record per CDR3 protein. The sample has about 80,000 distinct CDR3 sequences; 12% are singletons. Sequenced material: whole blood, taken at baseline. All receptors derive from an adult who was a healthcare worker with PCR-confirmed SARS-CoV-2 infection or an uninfected control (not recorded which). The donor label of this sample is uncertain.

This clonotype showed up just a few times. DNA of the CDR3: TGTGCCAGCAGTTGGGCAGGTCATGGGGAGACCCAGTACTTC. It yields the protein CASSWAGHGETQYF. The rearrangement joins TRBV7-9 to TRBJ2-5; D gene ambiguous. This CDR3 is 14 amino acids long. Germline-derived CDR1 and CDR2 are SEHNR and FQNEAQ (reference sequence). Trimming shortened V by 6 bases and J by 5 bases, and 16 bases separated the two germline ends.

This chain joins TRBV12-3 or TRBV12-4 and TRBJ2-1; no clear D. The CDR3 has 12 amino acids. V lost 5 bases to trimming and J lost 4 bases, with 6 bases between them. CDR3 in amino acids: CASSTGYNEQFF. CDR3 DNA: TGTGCCAGCAGTACTGGGTACAATGAGCAGTTCTTC.

This clonotype was seen a few times. The J gene is TRBJ2-7, the V gene TRBV7-8; TRBD2 aligns across 13 bases. The CDR3 extends over 17 amino acids. The trim removed 3 bases at V and 2 bases at J, leaving 7 bases unmatched. The V gene's germline CDR1 is SGHVS and CDR2 FQNEAQ. This chain's CDR3 is CASSLTAGLAGAYEQYF. The CDR3 DNA reads as TGTGCCAGCAGCTTGACAGCCGGACTAGCGGGAGCCTACGAGCAGTACTTC.

This clonotype was seen only a few times. The chain joins TRBV7-9 to TRBJ1-1; D not resolved. Germline CDR1 reads SEHNR; CDR2 reads FQNEAQ (reference sequence). Trimming removed 7 bases from V and 2 bases from J, with 11 bases in between. CDR3 length equals 13 residues. The CDR3 sequence: CASTSLKNTEAFF. The CDR3 bases are TGTGCCAGCACCTCCCTGAAAAACACTGAAGCTTTCTTT.

The chain couples TRBV12-3 or TRBV12-4 to TRBJ2-2; 8 bases are a match to TRBD1. The CDR3 is 16 residues long. Unmatched junction bases numbered 10, after V lost 4 bases and J lost 6 bases. In nucleotides, the CDR3 is TGTGCCAGCAGTTCCTCCCTGGACAGGGCGGCCGGGGAGCTGTTTTTT. This sequence encodes CASSSSLDRAAGELFF.